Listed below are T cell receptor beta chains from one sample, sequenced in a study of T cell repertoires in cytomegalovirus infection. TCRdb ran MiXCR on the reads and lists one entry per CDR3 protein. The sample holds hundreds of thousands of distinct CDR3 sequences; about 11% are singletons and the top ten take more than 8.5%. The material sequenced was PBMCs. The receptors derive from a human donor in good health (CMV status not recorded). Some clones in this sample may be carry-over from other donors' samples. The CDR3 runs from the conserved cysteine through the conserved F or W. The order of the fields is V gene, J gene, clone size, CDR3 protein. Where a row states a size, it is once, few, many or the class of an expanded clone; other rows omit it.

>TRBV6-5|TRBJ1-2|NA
CASSRSSAISLYGYTF
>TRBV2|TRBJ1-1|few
CASSGGRVTLNTEAFF
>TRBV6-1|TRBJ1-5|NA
CASSEAGSGQPQHF
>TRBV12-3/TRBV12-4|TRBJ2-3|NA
CASRFSGTPVDTQYF
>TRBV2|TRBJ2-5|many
CASSEVDSSDQETQYF
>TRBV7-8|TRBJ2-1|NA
CASSLTYSSSSYNEQFF
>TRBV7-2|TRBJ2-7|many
CASSFSVTSGSYEQYF
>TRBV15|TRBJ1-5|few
CATSWGQSNQPQHF
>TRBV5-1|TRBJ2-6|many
CASSRVPTSSGANVLTF
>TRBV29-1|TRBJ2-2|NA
CSVGLADPNTGELFF
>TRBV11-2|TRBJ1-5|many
CASSLIGDQPQHF
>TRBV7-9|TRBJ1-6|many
CASSSDNSPLHF
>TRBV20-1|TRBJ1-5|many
CSARDLFNPAGASQPQHF
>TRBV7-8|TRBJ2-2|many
CASLLRRGGRTGELFF
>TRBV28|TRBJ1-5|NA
CASSPTGGYQPQHF
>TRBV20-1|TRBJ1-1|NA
CSAWTGAMNTEAFF
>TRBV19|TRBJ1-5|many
CASSWGGQRPQHF
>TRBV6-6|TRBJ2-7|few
CASGPGVGEQYF
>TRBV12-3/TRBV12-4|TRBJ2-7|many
CASSLGLTYEQYF
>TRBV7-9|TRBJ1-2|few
CASSLNRVVGYTF
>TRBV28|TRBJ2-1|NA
CASSPLSTGSYNEQFF
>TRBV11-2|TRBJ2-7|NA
CASSLGRWASYEQYF
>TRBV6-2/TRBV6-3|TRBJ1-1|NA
CASSKTNLKYLNTEAFF
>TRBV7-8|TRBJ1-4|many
CASSFVGGEKLFF
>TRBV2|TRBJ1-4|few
CASSGTPTGPPFF
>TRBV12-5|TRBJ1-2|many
CASGLDRNYGYTF
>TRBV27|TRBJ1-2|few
CASSDGTSGYTF
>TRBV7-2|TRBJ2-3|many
CASSTASGSGRDTQYF
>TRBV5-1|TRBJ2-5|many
CASSLEWGAKTQYF
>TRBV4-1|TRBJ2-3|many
CASSQDSRRGASTDTQYF
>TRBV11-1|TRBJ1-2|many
CASSERGFGGYTF
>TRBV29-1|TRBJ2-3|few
CSVDRAGGSTDTQYF
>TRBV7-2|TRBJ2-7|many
CASSLAGIAATYEQYF
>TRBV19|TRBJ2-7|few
CASSSLRTGGDKQYF
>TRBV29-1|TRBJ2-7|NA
CSVVTTNSGSYEQYF
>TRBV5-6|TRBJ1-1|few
CASSPQGRKTEAFF
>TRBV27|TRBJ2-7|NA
CASSRGGRYEQYF
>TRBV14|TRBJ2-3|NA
CASSPLIPGPLTDTQYF
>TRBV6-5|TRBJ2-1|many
CASSYPKGAGSEQFF
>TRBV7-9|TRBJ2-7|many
CASRSGTGVSYEQYF
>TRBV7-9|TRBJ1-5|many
CAGGGTERFGNQPQHF
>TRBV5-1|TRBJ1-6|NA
CASSSRDRESSYNSPLHF
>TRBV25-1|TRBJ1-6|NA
CASSGLPRSSYNSPLHF
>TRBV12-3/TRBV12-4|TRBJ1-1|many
CASSWGRLNTEAFF
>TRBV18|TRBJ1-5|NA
CASSSTGQEPQHF
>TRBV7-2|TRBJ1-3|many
CASSLSYGAGNTIYF
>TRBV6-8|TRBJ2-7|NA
CASRKGLAVTYEQYF
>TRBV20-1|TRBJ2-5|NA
CSASSLGGGADETQYF
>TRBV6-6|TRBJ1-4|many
CASSKGQLFF
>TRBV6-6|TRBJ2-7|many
CASSFRDRNEQYF